The 18 T cell receptor beta chains in this list originate from one sample, sequenced in a study of cytomegalovirus exposure and HLA in healthy donors. The PCR ran on 60 Vbeta and 13 Jbeta primers. Measured with immunoSEQ multiplex PCR; TCRdb has only the in-frame clones, and not every one. The table shows approximately 100,000 clones, with more than 75% occurring only once. The sequencing input was PBMCs. Receptor source: a woman between 45 and 65 years old in good health and CMV-seropositive.

This sequence joins TRBV7-3 and TRBJ2-2; D is uncertain. Germline lookup yields CDR1 SGHTA and CDR2 FQGTGA. The length of the CDR3 is 13 residues. Trimming stripped 1 base from V and 5 bases from J, with 5 bases between. CDR3 amino acids: CASSLKRTGELFF. DNA for the CDR3: TGTGCCAGCAGCTTAAAGAGGACCGGGGAGCTGTTTTTT.

The chain is built from TRBV5-1 and TRBJ2-7; D ambiguous. V dropped 2 bases and J dropped 4 bases, with 7 bases sitting between them. Looked up from germline, CDR1 is SGHRS and CDR2 is YFSETQ. This CDR3 contains 12 residues. The CDR3 region has the DNA TGCGCCAGCAGCTTAAACACATACGAGCAGTACTTC. It translates to CASSLNTYEQYF.

The V call is TRBV19, the J call TRBJ1-1, with no clear D. V lost 7 bases, J lost 0 bases, and 12 bases lay in between. Germline loops: CDR1 LNHDA, CDR2 SQIVND (reference sequence). The CDR3 extends over 14 amino acids. The CDR3 reads CASTRRTLNTEAFF. CDR3 DNA: TGTGCCAGTACCAGGCGGACTTTGAACACTGAAGCTTTCTTT.

V is TRBV6-4 and J is TRBJ1-2; D ambiguous. Germline-derived CDR1 and CDR2 are MRHNA and SNTAGT. This CDR3 region has 13 residues. V was clipped by 8 bases and J by 4 bases, with 14 bases between them. The CDR3 region is CASSVQEGYGYTF. In DNA, the CDR3 is TGTGCCAGCTCCGTCCAGGAAGGCTATGGCTACACCTTC.

This sequence joins TRBV30 and TRBJ2-2; 9 bases fit TRBD2. The CDR3 extends over 15 amino acids. V trimming: 5 bases; J trimming: 1 base; junction bases outside the gene matches: 5. CDR1 and CDR2 from the germline V gene are GTSNPN and SVGIG (reference sequence). The chain's CDR3 is CAWEKRGENTGELFF. The DNA for the CDR3 is TGTGCCTGGGAAAAGCGGGGGGAGAACACCGGGGAGCTGTTTTTT.

The chain links TRBV9 to TRBJ1-4; weak D call: TRBD1 (5 bases). V lost 0 bases and J 10 bases, leaving 10 bases between the germline ends. The CDR3 has 13 amino acids. Germline loops: CDR1 SGDLS, CDR2 YYNGEE. The CDR3 loop reads CASSVVGEGKLFF. The CDR3 DNA reads as TGTGCCAGCAGCGTAGTGGGGGAGGGAAAACTGTTTTTT.

V and J are TRBV4-1 and TRBJ2-5, with D uncertain. The CDR3 loop spans 14 amino acids. V was cut by 1 base and J by 5 bases, with 11 bases left in between. Germline CDR1 is MGHRA and CDR2 is YSYEKL. The CDR3 is CASSQGSAGETQYF. The CDR3 nucleotides read TGCGCCAGCAGCCAAGGGAGCGCTGGGGAGACCCAGTACTTC.

V and J are TRBV18 and TRBJ1-1; maybe TRBD1 (6 bases). This CDR3 spans 18 amino acids. Germline V gives CDR1 KGHSH, CDR2 LQKENI. Trimming pared 3 bases from V and 0 bases from J, leaving 20 bases between. CDR3: CASSPDSYRDILNTEAFF. DNA for the CDR3: TGTGCCAGCTCACCGGACTCCTACCGGGACATCTTGAACACTGAAGCTTTCTTT.

The chain has TRBV25-1 and TRBJ2-3; maybe TRBD2 (5 bases). The CDR3 extends over 14 amino acids. The germline V and J ends were trimmed by 4 bases and 2 bases, with 10 bases remaining between them. From germline, CDR1 is MGHDK and CDR2 SYGVNS. CDR3 residues: CASSAPDYTDTQYF. CDR3 sequence (DNA): TGTGCCAGCAGTGCCCCCGACTACACAGATACGCAGTATTTT.

This clone came up a few times. The chain is built from TRBV4-2 and TRBJ1-4; 12 bases agree with TRBD1. Germline V lookup: CDR1 LGHNA, CDR2 YNFKEQ. V lost 0 bases to trimming and J lost 7 bases; unmatched junction nucleotides: 3. The CDR3 is 16 amino acids. This chain's CDR3 is CASSQDPGQGAEKLFF. CDR3 DNA: TGTGCCAGCAGCCAAGATCCGGGACAGGGGGCTGAAAAACTGTTTTTT.

The chain links TRBV30 to TRBJ1-5, with 7 bases that match TRBD1. Unmatched junction bases numbered 8, after V lost 4 bases and J lost 5 bases. Per the germline V gene, CDR1 is GTSNPN and CDR2 is SVGIG (reference sequence). CDR3 length: 14 amino acids. This CDR3 reads CAWTRDSSYQPQHF. The CDR3 coding sequence is TGTGCCTGGACGCGGGACAGTAGTTATCAGCCCCAGCATTTT.

The J gene is TRBJ2-7, the V gene TRBV9; 8 positions match TRBD1. J was trimmed by 3 bases and V by 0 bases; bases with no gene match: 8. Germline CDR1 reads SGDLS; CDR2 reads YYNGEE. This CDR3 is built from 16 residues. The CDR3 region is CASSVAWQGAVYEQYF. Here the CDR3 DNA reads TGTGCCAGCAGCGTAGCTTGGCAGGGGGCTGTCTACGAGCAGTACTTC.

CDR3 nucleotides: TGCGCCAGCAGCGCCACTAGCGGAATTTTCACCGGGGAGCTGTTTTTT. Translating it yields CASSATSGIFTGELFF. V and J are TRBV5-1 and TRBJ2-2; TRBD2 aligns across 8 bases. CDR1 and CDR2 from the germline V gene are SGHRS and YFSETQ. The V gene end was trimmed by 4 bases and the J gene end by 4 bases; junction bases not matched to a gene: 9. There are 16 residues in the CDR3.

This clone appeared once. The chain has TRBV10-3 and TRBJ2-2; TRBD2 matches 7 bases. CDR3 size: 14 residues. Germline V gives CDR1 ENHRY, CDR2 SYGVKD. V shed 10 bases and J 7 bases; nucleotides not matched to a gene: 12. DNA of the CDR3: TGTGCCACCACCAGCGGGGCGCGGAGCGGGGAGCTGTTTTTT. Residues: CATTSGARSGELFF.

The V call is TRBV2, the J call TRBJ2-3; 10 nucleotides line up with TRBD2. This CDR3 is built from 15 residues. CDR1 SNHLY and CDR2 FYNNEI come from the germline V gene. V gave up 4 bases and J gave up 1 base; unmatched junction bases: 2. The CDR3 is CASSAGTSGTDTQYF. CDR3 nucleotides: TGTGCCAGCAGTGCCGGGACTAGCGGCACAGATACGCAGTATTTT.

The rearrangement joins TRBV5-4 to TRBJ2-1; 11 nucleotides line up with TRBD2. The CDR3 length is 16 residues. After removal of 0 bases from V and 9 bases from J, the junction contained 8 bases not matched to a gene. Germline CDR1 SGHNT, CDR2 YYREEE (reference sequence). Here the CDR3 reads CASSLVGTSGIFEQFF. The CDR3 DNA reads TGTGCCAGCAGCTTGGTTGGGACTAGCGGTATATTTGAGCAGTTCTTC.

The chain joins TRBV19 to TRBJ1-2, with TRBD1 identical over 10 bases. The CDR3 has 16 amino acids. Germline CDR1 is LNHDA and CDR2 is SQIVND (reference sequence). With 11 bases clipped from V and 2 bases from J, the junction kept 14 bases outside the gene matches. For the CDR3, the DNA is TGTGCCGCTAGACGACAGGGGGCTAAGGTAAACTATGGCTACACCTTC. Its protein product is CAARRQGAKVNYGYTF.

The chain links TRBV18 to TRBJ2-7, with a possible D match to TRBD1 (6 bases). Germline V gene sequence: CDR1 KGHSH, CDR2 LQKENI. This CDR3 comprises 14 residues. The ends were cut back, 3 bases at V and 7 bases at J, with 16 bases in the middle. The CDR3 sequence: CASSPPGAGGEQYF. CDR3 nucleotide sequence: TGTGCCAGCTCACCCCCAGGGGCGGGTGGGGAGCAGTACTTC.